This TCR beta chain was identified in a study of T cell responses to AZD1222 COVID-19 vaccine. Looked up from germline, CDR1 is SNHLY and CDR2 is FYNNEI. This CDR3 region has 15 residues. V shed 7 bases and J 4 bases; nucleotides not matched to a gene: 7. TCRdb keeps only in-frame clones here, not all; method: immunoSEQ multiplex PCR. In the table there are some 100,000 clones, 88% of which are singletons. This chain connects TRBV2 to TRBJ2-1; TRBD2 agrees at 10 bases. This TCR was recovered from an adult in good health. This material consisted of peripheral blood, taken on day 0 of AZD1222 vaccination. Here the CDR3 reads CASTLAGDLYNEQFF. In DNA form, the CDR3 reads TGTGCCAGCACTCTAGCGGGAGACCTATACAATGAGCAGTTCTTC.